This TCR beta chain appears in the sequencing data of a study of T-cell memory formation after mild COVID-19. This clonotype was seen a few times. One entry per CDR3 protein results from TCRdb running MiXCR on the 5' RACE reads. The profile shows almost 350,000 distinct CDR3 sequences, 20% to 25% of them singletons. Trimming left V 5 bases short and J 0 bases short, with 14 bases between. This CDR3 spans 17 amino acids. Germline CDR1 is LGHNA and CDR2 is YSLEER. V and J are TRBV4-3 and TRBJ2-6; D is undetermined. Sequencing was performed on PBMCs or a T cell subset sorted from them (not recorded which). The TCR comes from a man younger than 30 who had mild COVID-19 (a few samples of this study predate the infection). Cell type and time point are not known. The CDR3 spells CASSSPWPTSGANVLTF. DNA of the CDR3: TGCGCCAGCAGCTCACCCTGGCCCACCTCTGGGGCCAACGTCCTGACTTTC.